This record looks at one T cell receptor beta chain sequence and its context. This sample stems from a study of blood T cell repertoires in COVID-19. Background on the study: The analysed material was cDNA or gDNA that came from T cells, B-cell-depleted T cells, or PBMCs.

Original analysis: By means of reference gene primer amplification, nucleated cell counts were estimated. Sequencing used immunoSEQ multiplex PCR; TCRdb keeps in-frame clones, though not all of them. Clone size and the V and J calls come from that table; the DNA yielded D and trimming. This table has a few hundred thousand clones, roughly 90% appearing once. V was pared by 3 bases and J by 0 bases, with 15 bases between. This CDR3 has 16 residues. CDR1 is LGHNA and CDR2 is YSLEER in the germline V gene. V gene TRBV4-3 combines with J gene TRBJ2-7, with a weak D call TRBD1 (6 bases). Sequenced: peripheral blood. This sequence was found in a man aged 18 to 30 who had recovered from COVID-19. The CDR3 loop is CASSQSDRSSSYEQYF. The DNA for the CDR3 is TGCGCCAGCAGCCAGTCTGACAGGTCCAGCTCCTACGAGCAGTACTTC.